This T cell receptor (beta chain) originates from a study of cytomegalovirus exposure and HLA in healthy donors. Study-wide findings and caveats: CMV antigen specificity was confirmed in vitro for a few CMV-associated chains.

Assay: immunoSEQ multiplex PCR; the TCRdb copy retains only in-frame clones and omits some. Among about 73,000 clones listed, 70% to 90% were seen once. The V gene's germline CDR1 is LNHDA and CDR2 SQIVND (reference sequence). The V gene end was trimmed by 2 bases and the J gene end by 9 bases; junction bases not matched to a gene: 12. The CDR3 length is 17 residues. A word on this clone: The antigen remains undetermined.

This clonotype originated in a woman aged 18-29 years in good health and CMV-seropositive. The rearrangement links TRBV19 to TRBJ2-1; 11 bases are a match to TRBD2. Sequences were obtained from PBMCs. The CDR3 region is CASSIRSSGRAHGEQFF. As DNA, the CDR3 is TGTGCCAGTAGTATAAGGAGTAGCGGGAGGGCCCATGGTGAGCAGTTCTTC.